The sequence of this T cell receptor beta chain was determined in a study of shared T cell receptors in the human thymus. This CDR3 region has 15 residues. The ends lost 6 bases at V and 6 bases at J; junction bases unmatched: 8. CDR1 and CDR2 (germline): MNHEY, SVGAGI. TCRdb keeps only in-frame clones here, not all; method: immunoSEQ multiplex PCR. The table has hundreds of thousands of clones, approximately 89% seen once. This same sample was also taken into another study, of human thymus T cells.

Sequenced input: thymocytes. The chain employs TRBV6-5 and TRBJ1-2; 12 bases are a match to TRBD1. This TCR was sampled from a boy younger than two with a congenital heart defect. CDR3 DNA sequence: TGTGCCAGCAGCCTGAGCCGGGACAGGGGGCATGGCTACACCTTC. This codes for CASSLSRDRGHGYTF.